This TCR beta chain was recovered during a study of cytomegalovirus exposure and HLA in healthy donors. Findings and limits, study-wide: In vitro assays verified that three CMV-associated chains recognized CMV antigens specifically.

Separation from the roughly 670-subject first cohort characterized the roughly 110-subject validation cohort, to which the donors belonged. Germline-derived CDR1 and CDR2 are SGDLS and YYNGEE. CDR3 length: 17 residues. V was cut by 2 bases and J by 2 bases, with 16 bases left in between. As concerns this clone: Its antigen is as yet unknown.

Profiling relied on immunoSEQ multiplex PCR, and the TCRdb table lists in-frame clones only, not all of them. The sample lists tens of thousands of clones; 75% to 95% were seen once. Sequenced: PBMCs. The V gene is TRBV9, the J gene TRBJ2-2; D possibly corresponds to TRBD2 (5 bases). The sequence derives from a man between 18 and 35 years old in good health and CMV-seronegative. Here the CDR3 DNA reads TGTGCCAGCAGCGTCACCCGTGACGGGAAAAACACCGGGGAGCTGTTTTTT. The encoded protein is CASSVTRDGKNTGELFF. Supplemented by reference TRBV9 and TRBJ2-2, the full variable domain reads DSGVTQTPKHLITATGQRVTLRCSPRSGDLSVYWYQQSLDQGLQFLIQYYNGEERAKGNILERFSAQQFPDLHSELNLSSLELGDSALYFCASSVTRDGKNTGELFFGEGSRLTVL.